The source of this T cell receptor beta chain is a study of T cell repertoires in cytomegalovirus infection. Concerning this clonotype: A much larger clone sits a single nucleotide away, making a read error possible.

A single record per CDR3 protein comes from TCRdb applying MiXCR to the reads. The table shows hundreds of thousands of distinct CDR3 sequences, with 10% to 12% occurring only once. Germline lookup yields CDR1 MNHEY and CDR2 SMNVEV (reference sequence). This CDR3 region has 14 residues. J gave up 1 base and V 7 bases, and 5 bases lay outside the gene matches. Sequences were obtained from PBMCs. The rearrangement uses TRBV27 and TRBJ1-1; 8 bases agree with TRBD1. This clonotype originated in a human donor in good health (CMV status not recorded). Some clones in this sample may be carry-over from other donors' samples. CDR3: CASNPTGENTEAFF. CDR3 coding DNA: TGTGCCAGCAACCCGACAGGGGAGAACACTGAAGCTTTCTTT.